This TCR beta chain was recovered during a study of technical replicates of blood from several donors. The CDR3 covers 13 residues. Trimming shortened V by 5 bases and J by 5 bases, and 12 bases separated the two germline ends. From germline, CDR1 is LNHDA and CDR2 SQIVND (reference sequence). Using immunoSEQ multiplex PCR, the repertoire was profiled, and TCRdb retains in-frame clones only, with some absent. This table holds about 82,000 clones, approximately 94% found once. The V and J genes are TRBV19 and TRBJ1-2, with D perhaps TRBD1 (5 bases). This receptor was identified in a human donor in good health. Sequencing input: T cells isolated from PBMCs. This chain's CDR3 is CASSAGYEYGYTF. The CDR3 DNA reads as TGTGCCAGTAGTGCAGGGTATGAATATGGCTACACCTTC.